Described below is a single T cell receptor beta chain sequence and its context. Profiled with immunoSEQ multiplex PCR; TCRdb holds only in-frame clones, not every one. Of about 79,000 clones listed, 93% are singletons. This record comes from a study of control samples from healthy donors and cancer patients. The CDR3 has 14 amino acids. V lost 2 bases, J lost 5 bases, and 11 bases lay in between. Germline loops: CDR1 SGDLS, CDR2 YYNGEE. The V call is TRBV9, the J call TRBJ1-5; D perhaps matches TRBD1 (5 bases). The sample was PBMCs. This TCR came from a woman aged 40 to 49 with lung cancer. Here the CDR3 reads CASSVGRVDQPQHF. The CDR3 DNA follows: TGTGCCAGCAGCGTCGGCAGGGTGGATCAGCCCCAGCATTTT. Combining the CDR3 with reference TRBV9 and TRBJ1-5 gives the whole variable domain DSGVTQTPKHLITATGQRVTLRCSPRSGDLSVYWYQQSLDQGLQFLIQYYNGEERAKGNILERFSAQQFPDLHSELNLSSLELGDSALYFCASSVGRVDQPQHFGDGTRLSIL.